This TCR beta chain was captured in a study of human T cells and chemical hapten exposure. Time point meaning: patch test 1, 2 weeks after DPC sensitization. Treatment defined: therapeutic diphenylcyclopropenone sensitization with weekly scalp DPC. This clonotype was observed many times. V was clipped by 5 bases and J by 6 bases, with 12 bases between them. Germline CDR1 and CDR2: SGHTA and FQGNSA. The CDR3 extends over 13 amino acids. TCRdb itself ran the RACE reads through MiXCR, one entry per CDR3 protein. The table records approximately 400,000 distinct CDR3 sequences, around 5% of them present only once.

The J gene is TRBJ2-3, the V gene TRBV7-2, with a possible D match to TRBD2 (5 bases). The clonotype comes from a woman aged 45-65 years with alopecia areata. Some clones in this sample may be carry-over from other donors' samples. Here the sequenced sample was whole blood, taken in connection with sensitization to the hapten diphenylcyclopropenone (DPC). CDR3 nucleotide sequence: TGTGCCAGCAGCGCCTGGGAGATGGATACGCAGTATTTT. Its translation: CASSAWEMDTQYF.